Below are 2 T cell receptor beta chains sequenced from a single sample in a study of PD-L1 blockade in urothelial cancer. Indicated time point: peripheral blood 6 weeks after treatment start. TCRdb's table, derived via immunoSEQ multiplex PCR, lists solely in-frame clones and lacks some. The sample consists of about 45,000 clones, around 82% of them appearing once. Sequences were derived from PBMCs, sampled around atezolizumab (anti-PD-L1) treatment. The receptors shown here come from a man in his sixties with urothelial cancer.

This clone has a handful of counts. The V call is TRBV28, the J call TRBJ1-2, with 8 bases identical to TRBD1. Germline CDR1 MDHEN, CDR2 SYDVKM. The J segment lost 7 bases and the V segment lost 8 bases, leaving 6 bases of the junction unmatched. This CDR3 has 12 amino acids. The CDR3 region is CASQGAAFGYTF. The CDR3 DNA is TGTGCCAGCCAGGGGGCGGCTTTTGGCTACACCTTC.

The chain links TRBV7-2 to TRBJ2-7, with TRBD1 identical over 10 bases. Germline V gives CDR1 SGHTA, CDR2 FQGNSA. The CDR3 is 14 residues long. Unmatched junction bases numbered 5, after V lost 5 bases and J lost 4 bases. The CDR3 sequence is CASSPPGQGYEQYF. The CDR3 region has the DNA TGTGCCAGCAGCCCCCCGGGACAGGGGTACGAGCAGTACTTC. Filled out from reference TRBV7-2 and TRBJ2-7, the complete variable domain reads GAGVSQSPSNKVTEKGKDVELRCDPISGHTALYWYRQSLGQGLEFLIYFQGNSAPDKSGLPSDRFSAERTGGSVSTLTIQRTQQEDSAVYLCASSPPGQGYEQYFGPGTRLTVT.